This T cell receptor beta chain was recovered during a study of blood T cells in healthy people across ages. Then a second PCR, running about 6 to 12 cycles, was carried out with a sample-barcoded 5' primer and a J-beta primer mix. One entry per CDR3 protein, called by TCRdb with MiXCR from the 5' RACE reads. The table includes 590,000 or so distinct CDR3 sequences, around 31% detected once. Germline V gene lookup returns CDR1 DFQATT and CDR2 SNEGSKA (reference sequence). The length of the CDR3 is 11 residues. V shed 6 bases and J 4 bases; nucleotides not matched to a gene: 3. At least ten counts were recorded for this clonotype.

The material sequenced was blood. The rearrangement joins TRBV20-1 to TRBJ2-7; TRBD2 matches at 7 bases. This receptor was identified in a woman aged 80 or over in good health. The CDR3 bases are TGCAGTGCCAGACTAGCTTACGAGCAGTACTTC. Amino acid sequence: CSARLAYEQYF.